The 4 T cell receptor beta chains reported below all come from one sample, sequenced in a study of blood T cell repertoires in COVID-19. Data came from immunoSEQ multiplex PCR; TCRdb stores just in-frame clones and leaves some out. Of over 110,000 clones listed, 81% are singletons. Sample: peripheral blood. The source of these receptors is a human donor in a cohort sampled during active COVID-19.

The rearrangement links TRBV6-4 to TRBJ1-1; D is unclear. The CDR3 loop spans 13 amino acids. Trimming left V 6 bases short and J 4 bases short, with 12 bases between. CDR1 is MRHNA, CDR2 SNTAGT, per germline. The CDR3 here is CASSLQTTTEAFF. The CDR3 region has the DNA TGTGCCAGCAGCTTACAGACTACCACTGAAGCTTTCTTT.

The gene calls are TRBV10-3 and TRBJ2-3, with 8 bases that match TRBD2. Germline CDR1 reads ENHRY; CDR2 reads SYGVKD. The CDR3 covers 17 residues. V gave up 5 bases and J gave up 3 bases; unmatched junction bases: 13. The CDR3 DNA is TGTGCCATCAGTAATCGCGGGAGGAGTGTGGGTACAGATACGCAGTATTTT. Translation gives CAISNRGRSVGTDTQYF.

V is TRBV7-9 and J is TRBJ2-1; 7 bases map to TRBD2. This CDR3 region has 16 residues. Trimming at V came to 5 bases and at J to 2 bases, leaving 9 bases not matched to a gene. Germline assignment: CDR1 SEHNR and CDR2 FQNEAQ (reference sequence). The CDR3, as DNA: TGTGCCAGCAGCCCTTGGGCGGGGGTAACCTACAATGAGCAGTTCTTC. Encoded protein: CASSPWAGVTYNEQFF. The full variable domain, completed using reference TRBV7-9 and TRBJ2-1, is DTGVSQNPRHKITKRGQNVTFRCDPISEHNRLYWYRQTLGQGPEFLTYFQNEAQLEKSRLLSDRFSAERPKGSFSTLEIQRTEQGDSAMYLCASSPWAGVTYNEQFFGPGTRLTVL.

The rearrangement joins TRBV27 to TRBJ2-7, with no clear D. V shed 5 bases and J shed 0 bases, with 11 bases lying between them. The germline gives CDR1 MNHEY, CDR2 SMNVEV (reference sequence). The CDR3 consists of 14 residues. The CDR3: CASSPFSSSYEQYF. The CDR3 coding sequence is TGTGCCAGCAGTCCTTTTAGCAGCTCCTACGAGCAGTACTTC.